Presented here are 27 T cell receptor beta chains from one specimen sequenced in a study of T cells in Graves' hyperthyroidism and ophthalmopathy. Amplification yielded TCR beta CDR3 regions, with RNA transcripts as the source. Primed by the HTBI set, a first-round RT-PCR was run on the TCR CDR3. TCRdb reprocessed the multiplex PCR reads with MiXCR, giving one entry per CDR3 protein. The sample includes over 500,000 distinct CDR3 sequences, around 15% of them seen just once. The sequenced sample was blood. These receptors were collected from a woman in her thirties or forties with Graves' hyperthyroidism.

The V and J genes are TRBV5-1 and TRBJ2-1; 7 positions agree with TRBD1. The CDR3 length is 16 residues. The ends lost 4 bases at V and 3 bases at J; junction bases unmatched: 10. Germline V lookup: CDR1 SGHRS, CDR2 YFSETQ. In DNA, the CDR3 is TGCGCCAGCAGCACCGGACAGGCGACCCTCTACAATGAGCAGTTCTTC. This translates into CASSTGQATLYNEQFF.

This clonotype was recorded at least ten times. The chain links TRBV28 to TRBJ2-6, with D possibly called TRBD1 or TRBD2 (5 bases each). This CDR3 spans 18 amino acids. Germline V CDR1 and CDR2: MDHEN, SYDVKM. The ends were cut back, 6 bases at V and 3 bases at J, with 21 bases in the middle. This chain's CDR3 is CASSHTGTARFGANVLTF. CDR3 nucleotide sequence: TGTGCCAGCAGCCACACCGGGACCGCCCGATTTGGGGCCAACGTCCTGACTTTC.

The V and J genes are TRBV24-1 and TRBJ2-1, with D unresolved. Trimming pared 4 bases from V and 0 bases from J, leaving 12 bases between. The germline CDR1 and CDR2 sequences are KGHDR and SFDVKD. This CDR3 region has 16 residues. Here the CDR3 reads CATSDPTLSSYNEQFF. As DNA, the CDR3 is TGTGCCACCAGTGACCCGACCCTGAGCTCCTACAATGAGCAGTTCTTC.

The chain recombines TRBV6-1 with TRBJ1-2; D not certain. CDR3 length: 11 residues. Per the germline V gene, CDR1 is MNHNS and CDR2 is SASEGT. V was trimmed by 2 bases and J by 10 bases, leaving 8 bases between them. CDR3 bases: TGTGCCAGCAGTGAATGGGGAGACTACACCTTC. Translation gives CASSEWGDYTF.

V is TRBV12-3 or TRBV12-4 and J is TRBJ1-6; TRBD1 aligns across 8 bases. The CDR3 is 14 residues long. V gave up 7 bases and J gave up 7 bases; unmatched junction bases: 6. This CDR3 is CASTRQGLNSPLHF. The CDR3 nucleotides are TGTGCCAGCACCCGACAGGGGTTGAATTCACCCCTCCACTTT.

This clonotype has more than one count but fewer than ten. J is TRBJ1-5 and V is TRBV10-3; no definite D call. V was shortened by 10 bases and J by 3 bases, with 10 bases between the two germline ends. CDR3 size: 12 residues. Germline V gene sequence: CDR1 ENHRY, CDR2 SYGVKD. This chain's CDR3 is CATAGVNQPQHF. The CDR3, as DNA: TGTGCCACGGCCGGGGTCAATCAGCCCCAGCATTTT.

This clonotype was seen repeatedly, ten times or more. J is TRBJ1-4 and V is TRBV28; D may be TRBD1 (5 bases). Germline lookup yields CDR1 MDHEN and CDR2 SYDVKM. The V end was cut by 5 bases, the J end by 5 bases, with 21 bases between. The CDR3 runs 17 residues. Here the CDR3 reads CASSLDHRQFINEKLFF. In DNA, the CDR3 is TGTGCCAGCAGTCTTGACCACAGACAGTTCATAAATGAAAAACTGTTTTTT.

This clonotype was observed many times. The rearrangement links TRBV30 to TRBJ2-2; 7 positions match TRBD2. The CDR3 has 14 amino acids. V trimming: 7 bases; J trimming: 3 bases; junction bases outside the gene matches: 8. Germline V CDR1 and CDR2: GTSNPN, SVGIG (reference sequence). The CDR3 region is CASQLGGDTGELFF. The CDR3 DNA is TGTGCCTCCCAATTGGGGGGGGACACCGGGGAGCTGTTTTTT.

This clonotype was seen ten or more times. The CDR3 reads CSQSNTGGVYNEQFF. The CDR3 DNA reads TGCAGTCAAAGCAATACAGGGGGCGTCTACAATGAGCAGTTCTTC. The V call is TRBV20-1, the J call TRBJ2-1, with 9 bases that match TRBD1. This CDR3 region has 15 residues. From germline, CDR1 is DFQATT and CDR2 SNEGSKA (reference sequence). V lost 8 bases and J lost 3; bases outside the gene matches: 11.

As for this clonotype: The junction departs from germline at one end; a sequencing error may be responsible. This chain links TRBV11-2 with TRBJ2-1, with 8 bases fitting TRBD2. This CDR3 is 15 amino acids long. CDR1 SGHAT and CDR2 FQNNGV come from the germline V gene. The DNA of the CDR3 is TGTGCCAGCAGCCTAACTAGCGGCTCCTACGATGAGCAGTTCTTC. Encoded protein: CASSLTSGSYDEQFF.

This clonotype was counted only a few times. This chain links TRBV20-1 with TRBJ2-3, with TRBD2 matching over 11 bases. V was clipped by 3 bases and J by 4 bases; unmatched bases: 9. The CDR3 consists of 16 residues. Germline-derived CDR1 and CDR2 are DFQATT and SNEGSKA (reference sequence). The CDR3 region is CSASTLLAGVSDTQYF. CDR3 nucleotides: TGCAGTGCTAGCACCCTACTAGCGGGAGTCTCAGATACGCAGTATTTT.

This clonotype has at least ten counts. The genes are TRBV2 and TRBJ2-3; D possibly corresponds to TRBD2 (5 bases). In germline, CDR1 is SNHLY, CDR2 FYNNEI. The CDR3 is made up of 15 amino acids. Deletions cut 6 bases from V and 3 bases from J, with 16 bases between. The CDR3 protein is CASRPGDLTTDTQYF. In DNA form, the CDR3 reads TGTGCCAGCAGGCCCGGGGATCTAACTACAGATACGCAGTATTTT.

This clonotype was recorded at least ten times. V gene TRBV5-1 combines with J gene TRBJ2-7, with D possibly being TRBD2 (6 bases). CDR3 size: 14 residues. Germline assignment: CDR1 SGHRS and CDR2 YFSETQ. V was clipped by 3 bases and J by 0 bases, with 10 bases between them. CDR3 DNA sequence: TGCGCCAGCAGCTACGGAGGGCCCTCCTACGAGCAGTACTTC. Its protein is CASSYGGPSYEQYF.

Many counts were recorded for this clonotype. The chain recombines TRBV20-1 with TRBJ2-2, with no clear D. Trimming removed 3 bases at V and 0 bases at J, with 8 bases between. The CDR3 is 14 residues long. CDR1 DFQATT and CDR2 SNEGSKA come from the germline V gene (reference sequence). DNA of the CDR3: TGCAGTGCTAGTCCCAATTCGAACACCGGGGAGCTGTTTTTT. Protein: CSASPNSNTGELFF.

The chain combines TRBV6-2 or TRBV6-3 with TRBJ1-1; tentative D call: TRBD1 (5 bases). This CDR3 is built from 13 residues. Germline-derived CDR1 and CDR2 are MNHEY and SVGEGT. V lost 8 bases to trimming and J lost 5 bases, with 15 bases between them. For the CDR3, the DNA is TGTGCCAGCCGTGGGTGGGGGGGAACTGAAGCTTTCTTT. Its translation is CASRGWGGTEAFF.

The chain carries TRBV10-3 and TRBJ2-1; 9 nucleotides align to TRBD1. The CDR3 is made up of 16 amino acids. Germline V gives CDR1 ENHRY, CDR2 SYGVKD. Trimming removed 4 bases from V and 5 bases from J; junction bases left unmatched: 9. The CDR3 DNA reads TGTGCCATCAGTGCTTCCGGGACAGGGTTTAACAATGAGCAGTTCTTC. It encodes CAISASGTGFNNEQFF.

This clonotype occurred a few times. The chain couples TRBV4-1 to TRBJ2-5; 11 bases fit TRBD2. The germline V gene encodes CDR1 MGHRA and CDR2 YSYEKL. CDR3 length: 16 residues. The trim removed 2 bases at V and 5 bases at J, leaving 7 bases unmatched. Here the CDR3 reads CASSQPVLAGVETQYF. CDR3 bases: TGCGCCAGCAGCCAACCCGTACTAGCGGGAGTTGAGACCCAGTACTTC.

This clonotype was picked up many times. This chain links TRBV3-1 with TRBJ1-1; D is uncertain. V shed 5 bases and J shed 3 bases, with 7 bases lying between them. Germline CDR1 reads LGHDT; CDR2 reads YNNKEL (reference sequence). The CDR3 consists of 12 residues. The CDR3 DNA follows: TGTGCCAGCAGCTCGGTCGACACTGAAGCTTTCTTT. This encodes CASSSVDTEAFF.

In its sample, this clonotype was seen many times. The gene calls are TRBV7-9 and TRBJ2-3; 9 bases map to TRBD2. CDR1 is SEHNR, CDR2 FQNEAQ, per germline (reference sequence). CDR3 length: 16 amino acids. The V and J ends lost 5 bases and 3 bases, in that order; junction bases with no gene match: 9. CDR3 bases: TGTGCCAGCAGCCCCCTAGCGGGAACTGCTACAGATACGCAGTATTTT. This gives the protein CASSPLAGTATDTQYF.

This chain connects TRBV28 to TRBJ2-7, with TRBD1 matching over 10 bases. Germline CDR1 reads MDHEN; CDR2 reads SYDVKM. CDR3 length: 14 amino acids. V lost 7 bases to trimming and J lost 5 bases; unmatched junction nucleotides: 8. The CDR3 loop reads CASNRGQGRHEQYF. As DNA, the CDR3 is TGTGCCAGCAACCGGGGACAGGGGAGGCACGAGCAGTACTTC.

The chain carries TRBV4-2 and TRBJ2-3; TRBD1 is a possible D gene (5 bases). V lost 4 bases to trimming and J lost 1 base, with 12 bases between them. Per germline, CDR1 LGHNA and CDR2 YNFKEQ. The CDR3 loop spans 15 amino acids. The CDR3 DNA is TGTGCCAGCAGCCCCCAGGGTACTCGCACAGATACGCAGTATTTT. Translated, it gives CASSPQGTRTDTQYF.

This clonotype was seen many times. The rearrangement joins TRBV29-1 to TRBJ2-7; D unclear. Trimming pared 7 bases from V and 2 bases from J, leaving 12 bases between. The CDR3 extends over 12 amino acids. Looked up from germline, CDR1 is SQVTM and CDR2 is ANQGSEA. In DNA, the CDR3 is TGCAGCGCCACGACTCTGACCTACGAGCAGTACTTC. Amino acid sequence: CSATTLTYEQYF.

This CDR3 reads CASSPGLEGETQYF. CDR3 in DNA: TGTGCCAGCAGCCCTGGACTAGAAGGGGAGACCCAGTACTTC. The V call is TRBV7-8, the J call TRBJ2-5; 7 nucleotides match TRBD2. The CDR3 loop spans 14 amino acids. CDR1 SGHVS and CDR2 FQNEAQ come from the germline V gene. V trimming: 5 bases; J trimming: 5 bases; junction bases outside the gene matches: 8.

This clonotype was seen a handful of times. The V call is TRBV20-1, the J call TRBJ2-1, with 7 bases lining up with TRBD2. Per germline, CDR1 DFQATT and CDR2 SNEGSKA (reference sequence). The length of the CDR3 is 13 residues. The junction had 4 bases not matched to a gene; V was cut back by 3 bases and J by 5 bases. In DNA, the CDR3 is TGCAGTGCTAGTGCGACTAGCCACAATGAGCAGTTCTTC. Amino acid sequence: CSASATSHNEQFF.

The CDR3 DNA is TGCGCCAGCAGTGACCTCTTCGCGGGGAAAAAGACCCAGTACTTC. It encodes CASSDLFAGKKTQYF. The chain recombines TRBV10-2 with TRBJ2-5; tentatively, D is TRBD2 (6 bases). The CDR3 length is 15 residues. Trimming shortened V by 3 bases and J by 6 bases, and 17 bases separated the two germline ends. Germline CDR1 and CDR2: WSHSY and SAAADI.

This clonotype has a count of ten or more. This sequence joins TRBV12-3 or TRBV12-4 and TRBJ1-1; 7 bases are shared with TRBD1. The CDR3 length is 15 residues. Trimming removed 2 bases from V and 6 bases from J; junction bases left unmatched: 9. The CDR3 region has the DNA TGTGCCAGCAGTTTACGACAGGGCCTGATACCTGAAGCTTTCTTT. Translated, it gives CASSLRQGLIPEAFF.

At least ten counts were recorded for this clonotype. The chain is built from TRBV7-2 and TRBJ2-1, with D possibly TRBD1 on 6 matching bases. CDR1 and CDR2 (germline): SGHTA, FQGNSA. The CDR3 spans 14 residues. Trimming removed 5 bases from V and 2 bases from J, with 10 bases in between. In DNA form, the CDR3 reads TGTGCCAGCAGCCGTCAGGGGACCTACAATGAGCAGTTCTTC. This translates into CASSRQGTYNEQFF.